The 24 T cell receptor beta chains below come from one sample, sequenced in a study of blood T cell repertoires in COVID-19. Profiling relied on immunoSEQ multiplex PCR, and the TCRdb table lists in-frame clones only, not all of them. This table holds fewer than 250,000 clones, under 90% found once. What was sequenced was peripheral blood. These receptors all come from a woman aged 35 to 49 with active or convalescent COVID-19.

The rearrangement joins TRBV24-1 to TRBJ2-1, with 7 bases fitting TRBD2. V shed 7 bases and J 0 bases; nucleotides not matched to a gene: 5. Germline V lookup: CDR1 KGHDR, CDR2 SFDVKD. The CDR3 contains 15 residues. CDR3 in DNA: TGTGCCACCAGCATTAGCGGGTCCTCCTACAATGAGCAGTTCTTC. Its translation: CATSISGSSYNEQFF.

This chain links TRBV11-2 with TRBJ1-2, with a weak D call TRBD1 (5 bases). V was cut by 4 bases and J by 3 bases, with 18 bases left in between. CDR3 size: 16 residues. The V gene's germline CDR1 is SGHAT and CDR2 FQNNGV. CDR3 amino acids: CASSSSLRTHHYGYTF. CDR3 sequence (DNA): TGTGCCAGCAGCTCCAGCTTGAGGACACACCACTATGGCTACACCTTC.

The V gene is TRBV27, the J gene TRBJ2-1; D uncertain. The V gene lost 3 bases and the J gene lost 9 bases, with 9 bases spanning the gap. This CDR3 comprises 12 residues. Per germline, CDR1 MNHEY and CDR2 SMNVEV (reference sequence). This chain's CDR3 is CASSFEVGEQFF. CDR3 nucleotides: TGTGCCAGCAGTTTTGAGGTGGGTGAGCAGTTCTTC.

V is TRBV28 and J is TRBJ2-7; 8 bases fit TRBD2. The CDR3 covers 16 residues. CDR1 MDHEN and CDR2 SYDVKM come from the germline V gene. V was clipped by 4 bases and J by 2 bases; unmatched bases: 10. Written as DNA, the CDR3 is TGTGCCAGCAGTTCCCCCAGCGGGAGTCCTCCCTACGAGCAGTACTTC. Residues: CASSSPSGSPPYEQYF.

This chain uses TRBV4-2 with TRBJ1-5; 9 nucleotides agree with TRBD1. The CDR3 loop spans 16 amino acids. The trim removed 4 bases at V and 6 bases at J, leaving 10 bases unmatched. CDR1 and CDR2 (germline): LGHNA, YNFKEQ. The CDR3, as DNA: TGTGCCAGCAGCCGAGGAACAGGGGGCGCGTTTCAGCCCCAGCATTTT. Its translation: CASSRGTGGAFQPQHF.

V is TRBV7-9 and J is TRBJ1-4; the D gene is possibly TRBD1 (5 bases). The germline CDR1 and CDR2 sequences are SEHNR and FQNEAQ (reference sequence). Trimming removed 0 bases at V and 8 bases at J, with 13 bases between. The CDR3 has 15 residues. Here the CDR3 reads CASSLARGRKEKLFF. The CDR3 DNA reads TGTGCCAGCAGCTTAGCCCGGGGGAGAAAGGAAAAACTGTTTTTT.

The rearrangement links TRBV6-5 to TRBJ2-1; tentatively, D is TRBD2 (6 bases). Germline-derived CDR1 and CDR2 are MNHEY and SVGAGI. V shed 4 bases and J shed 2 bases, with 9 bases lying between them. The CDR3 length is 14 residues. CDR3 nucleotides: TGTGCCAGCAGTTGGGACTCTACCTACAATGAGCAGTTCTTC. Translated: CASSWDSTYNEQFF.

The chain uses TRBV3-1 (or the pseudogene TRBV3-2) and TRBJ2-1; D may be TRBD1 (6 bases). This CDR3 has 12 residues. Germline V lookup: CDR1 LGHDT, CDR2 YNNKEL (reference sequence). V dropped 5 bases and J dropped 7 bases, with 9 bases sitting between them. The CDR3 sequence is CASSYQGNEQFF. DNA for the CDR3: TGTGCCAGCAGCTATCAGGGGAATGAGCAGTTCTTC.

The genes are TRBV7-6 and TRBJ2-3, with 13 nucleotides matching TRBD2. CDR3 length: 16 amino acids. Germline CDR1 SGHVS, CDR2 FNYEAQ. V dropped 4 bases and J dropped 4; count of bases not matched to a gene: 5. The CDR3 coding sequence is TGTGCCAGCAGCTCCGGACTAGCGGGAGTCCCAGATACGCAGTATTTT. It encodes CASSSGLAGVPDTQYF.

This chain connects TRBV11-2 to TRBJ1-4; D is unresolved. V shed 1 base and J shed 3 bases, with 9 bases lying between them. The CDR3 length is 15 residues. Germline CDR1 SGHAT, CDR2 FQNNGV. The CDR3 nucleotides are TGTGCCAGCAGCTTAGGGCGGGTCCCTAATGAAAAACTGTTTTTT. Residues: CASSLGRVPNEKLFF.

The sample holds many counts of this clone. This chain uses TRBV7-9 with TRBJ1-1; D gene ambiguous. Trimming cost V 0 bases and J 3 bases, with 8 bases left between them. This CDR3 comprises 14 residues. Germline V CDR1 and CDR2: SEHNR, FQNEAQ (reference sequence). The CDR3 DNA reads TGTGCCAGCAGCTTAGCTCAGGATTACACTGAAGCTTTCTTT. Translated, it gives CASSLAQDYTEAFF.

The gene calls are TRBV6-5 and TRBJ1-1; 12 bases are a match to TRBD1. Germline trimming cut 4 bases from V and 4 bases from J; bases unmatched to any gene: 7. Per the germline V gene, CDR1 is MNHEY and CDR2 is SVGAGI. This CDR3 region has 16 residues. In DNA form, the CDR3 reads TGTGCCAGCAGTTCTGGGACAGGGGGCAAGGGCACTGAAGCTTTCTTT. Its translation is CASSSGTGGKGTEAFF.

The chain couples TRBV9 to TRBJ1-6, with D perhaps TRBD1 (6 bases). V was cut by 0 bases and J by 8 bases, with 12 bases left in between. CDR3 length equals 15 residues. Germline V gene lookup returns CDR1 SGDLS and CDR2 YYNGEE. The CDR3 region is CASSVGGGLYSPLHF. Written as DNA, the CDR3 is TGTGCCAGCAGCGTAGGGGGGGGCTTATATTCACCCCTCCACTTT.

This clone has just one count. This chain uses TRBV3-1 (or the pseudogene TRBV3-2) with TRBJ2-5; TRBD2 aligns across 9 bases. From germline, CDR1 is LGHDT and CDR2 YNNKEL (reference sequence). The CDR3 has 17 residues. The V segment lost 4 bases and the J segment 5 bases; nucleotides outside the gene matches: 14. CDR3 loop: CASSPVGSGGRVETQYF. Written as DNA, the CDR3 is TGTGCCAGCAGCCCCGTAGGGAGCGGGGGGCGGGTGGAGACCCAGTACTTC.

A few counts support this clone. The V call is TRBV5-3, the J call TRBJ1-5; 8 nucleotides align to TRBD1. TRBV5-3 is an open reading frame, and its role is uncertain. The V gene end was trimmed by 4 bases and the J gene end by 3 bases; junction bases not matched to a gene: 12. This CDR3 is built from 17 residues. The CDR3 DNA reads as TGTGCCAGAAGCCCACCTATACCGGGACAGGACAATCAGCCCCAGCATTTT. Its translation is CARSPPIPGQDNQPQHF.

The genes are TRBV29-1 and TRBJ1-1, with D unclear. The CDR3 is made up of 10 amino acids. The V end lost 4 bases, the J end lost 4 bases, and 4 bases lay between the germline ends. Per the germline V gene, CDR1 is SQVTM and CDR2 is ANQGSEA. CDR3 coding DNA: TGCAGCGTTGGTAGCACTGAAGCTTTCTTT. Its translation is CSVGSTEAFF.

The V call is TRBV24-1, the J call TRBJ1-2; no clear D. The CDR3 covers 12 residues. The V and J ends lost 6 bases and 5 bases respectively, with 9 bases between them. Germline V gene sequence: CDR1 KGHDR, CDR2 SFDVKD. Here the CDR3 reads CATSLGRYGYTF. DNA for the CDR3: TGTGCCACCAGTCTCGGGAGGTATGGCTACACCTTC.

This chain connects TRBV27 to TRBJ2-2; D uncertain. Trimming shortened V by 11 bases and J by 6 bases, and 19 bases separated the two germline ends. CDR3 length equals 14 residues. Looked up from germline, CDR1 is MNHEY and CDR2 is SMNVEV (reference sequence). CDR3: CASSVGARAGELFF. The DNA for the CDR3 is TGTGCCTCCTCGGTTGGAGCTCGAGCCGGGGAGCTGTTTTTT.

V and J are TRBV27 and TRBJ2-1; D perhaps matches TRBD2 (5 bases). Trimming left V 5 bases short and J 5 bases short, with 10 bases between. Germline V CDR1 and CDR2: MNHEY, SMNVEV (reference sequence). The CDR3 length is 13 residues. CDR3: CASSLGLNNEQFF. DNA for the CDR3: TGTGCCAGCAGTCTCGGACTGAACAATGAGCAGTTCTTC.

V is TRBV2 and J is TRBJ2-1, with D tentatively TRBD2 (5 bases). Germline CDR1 and CDR2: SNHLY and FYNNEI. V shed 1 base and J shed 10 bases, with 17 bases lying between them. This CDR3 has 15 residues. The DNA for the CDR3 is TGTGCCAGCAGTGAAGAGGCGGGTCCGGCGATCGAGCAGTTCTTC. Protein sequence: CASSEEAGPAIEQFF.

Regarding this clone: Distinct nucleotide sequences in the sample also encode this CDR3. This chain connects TRBV5-4 to TRBJ2-3; 8 nucleotides line up with TRBD1. The CDR3 has 16 residues. The germline CDR1 and CDR2 sequences are SGHNT and YYREEE (reference sequence). V dropped 2 bases and J dropped 0; count of bases not matched to a gene: 5. In DNA form, the CDR3 reads TGTGCCAGCAGCTTTTCAGGGGGCCGAAGCACAGATACGCAGTATTTT. Translated, it gives CASSFSGGRSTDTQYF.

This chain joins TRBV29-1 and TRBJ1-2, with TRBD1 matching 7 bases. Germline V lookup: CDR1 SQVTM, CDR2 ANQGSEA. The CDR3 consists of 10 residues. Germline trimming cut 7 bases from V and 4 bases from J; bases unmatched to any gene: 0. The CDR3 bases are TGCAGCGGGGACAGCTATGGCTACACCTTC. This encodes CSGDSYGYTF.

In its sample, this clone was seen a few times. The chain is built from TRBV6-2 or TRBV6-3 and TRBJ1-6; a weak D match, TRBD1 (5 bases). CDR1 and CDR2 (germline): MNHEY, SVGEGT. The CDR3 has 13 residues. The germline V and J ends were trimmed by 2 bases and 11 bases, with 10 bases remaining between them. The CDR3 bases are TGTGCCAGCAGTTACCGGGGGGAGACACCCCTCCACTTT. It codes for CASSYRGETPLHF.

The table lists this clone with many counts. In nucleotides, the CDR3 is TGTGCCAGCTCACCCGGGACAGGGTCGCGGGTAAGCTCCTACGAGCAGTACTTC. It specifies CASSPGTGSRVSSYEQYF. The rearrangement uses TRBV18 and TRBJ2-7, with 9 bases identical to TRBD1. The CDR3 runs to 18 residues. J lost 0 bases, V lost 3 bases, and 12 bases had no gene match. Germline values: CDR1 KGHSH, CDR2 LQKENI.